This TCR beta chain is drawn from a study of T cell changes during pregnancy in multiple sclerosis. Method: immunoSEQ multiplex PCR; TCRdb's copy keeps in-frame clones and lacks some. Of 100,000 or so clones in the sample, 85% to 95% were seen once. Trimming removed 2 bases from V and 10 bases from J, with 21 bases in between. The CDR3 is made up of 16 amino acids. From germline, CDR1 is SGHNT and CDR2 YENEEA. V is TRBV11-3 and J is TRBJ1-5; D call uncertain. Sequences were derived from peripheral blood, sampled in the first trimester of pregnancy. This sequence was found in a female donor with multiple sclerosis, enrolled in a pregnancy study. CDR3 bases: TGTGCCAGCAGCTTACGGAACAGAGGGTCAGGAGGCCCCCAGCATTTT. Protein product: CASSLRNRGSGGPQHF.